The 19 T cell receptor beta chains below were found in one sample sequenced in a study of CD8+ T cells in alopecia areata. In each case, RNA was isolated and then reverse transcribed into cDNA as the sequencing template. The assay was immunoSEQ multiplex PCR, and TCRdb's table has in-frame clones only and misses some. The sample lists over 95,000 clones, more than 35% occurring once. The sample comprised CD4+ T cells sorted from blood. These TCRs come from a human donor with alopecia areata.

This clone was detected a few times. The gene calls are TRBV7-2 and TRBJ2-1, with D possibly being TRBD1 (5 bases). With 3 bases removed from V and 4 bases from J, the gap between germline ends came to 7 bases. The CDR3 extends over 13 amino acids. The germline gives CDR1 SGHTA, CDR2 FQGNSA. CDR3 sequence: CASSLQGYNEQFF. The DNA of the CDR3 is TGTGCCAGCAGCTTGCAGGGTTACAATGAGCAGTTCTTC.

There are a few counts of this clone. The chain combines TRBV30 with TRBJ2-2; D is ambiguous. The CDR3 is made up of 15 amino acids. CDR1 is GTSNPN and CDR2 is SVGIG in the germline V gene (reference sequence). Trimming pared 0 bases from V and 0 bases from J, leaving 8 bases between. In nucleotides, the CDR3 is TGTGCCTGGAGTGTAGCCGGAGCGAACACCGGGGAGCTGTTTTTT. It codes for CAWSVAGANTGELFF.

In this sample, this clone turned up a few times. The chain has TRBV30 and TRBJ2-1; TRBD1 aligns across 9 bases. CDR1 is GTSNPN, CDR2 SVGIG, per germline (reference sequence). V dropped 4 bases and J dropped 6; count of bases not matched to a gene: 7. CDR3 size: 14 residues. The CDR3 spells CAWTGTGPFNEQFF. The CDR3 DNA follows: TGTGCCTGGACCGGGACAGGGCCCTTCAATGAGCAGTTCTTC.

For the CDR3, the DNA is TGTGCCAGCAGTTTGGGACTTGGGGAAAAACTGTTTTTT. This translates into CASSLGLGEKLFF. This chain connects TRBV6-5 to TRBJ1-4, with D possibly being TRBD1 (5 bases). V lost 4 bases, J lost 8 bases, and 11 bases lay in between. The CDR3 sequence is 13 residues long. Germline V gene data show CDR1 as MNHEY and CDR2 as SVGAGI.

V usage is TRBV7-2 and J usage is TRBJ2-5, with D hard to call. With 3 bases removed from V and 1 base from J, the gap between germline ends came to 9 bases. CDR3 length equals 14 residues. Germline V gene lookup returns CDR1 SGHTA and CDR2 FQGNSA. DNA of the CDR3: TGTGCCAGCAGCTTTCAGTGGGGCCAAGAGACCCAGTACTTC. It is translated as CASSFQWGQETQYF.

J is TRBJ2-1 and V is TRBV30, with D possibly TRBD1 on 6 matching bases. This CDR3 has 15 residues. Germline CDR1 is GTSNPN and CDR2 is SVGIG (reference sequence). The V gene lost 2 bases and the J gene lost 7 bases, with 18 bases spanning the gap. The CDR3: CAWSIRGAFGNEQFF. The CDR3, as DNA: TGTGCCTGGAGTATCAGGGGCGCGTTCGGGAATGAGCAGTTCTTC.

The chain joins TRBV6-6 to TRBJ1-2, with no clear D. Germline V lookup: CDR1 MNHNY, CDR2 SVGAGI (reference sequence). V shed 7 bases and J shed 0 bases, with 9 bases lying between them. The CDR3 has 13 residues. The CDR3 region has the DNA TGTGCCAGCAAGGACGCGACTAACTATGGCTACACCTTC. This codes for CASKDATNYGYTF.

This sequence joins TRBV13 and TRBJ2-3; the D gene is possibly TRBD2 (5 bases). V lost 3 bases and J lost 8, with 12 bases in between. The length of the CDR3 is 13 residues. CDR1 and CDR2 from the germline V gene are PRHDT and FYEKMQ (reference sequence). CDR3 in DNA: TGTGCCAGCAGCTTCGCGGGCCCCATTACGCAGTATTTT. Translation: CASSFAGPITQYF.

This clone has a handful of counts. The V gene is TRBV2, the J gene TRBJ2-1, with a possible D match to TRBD1 (6 bases). The germline gives CDR1 SNHLY, CDR2 FYNNEI. This CDR3 is built from 16 residues. Trimming pared 3 bases from V and 4 bases from J, leaving 16 bases between. The CDR3: CASSETARGSYNEQFF. The CDR3 region has the DNA TGTGCCAGCAGTGAGACCGCCAGGGGTTCTTACAATGAGCAGTTCTTC.

This chain uses TRBV29-1 with TRBJ1-4; D is unclear. Germline assignment: CDR1 SQVTM and CDR2 ANQGSEA. CDR3 length: 13 amino acids. V was trimmed by 3 bases and J by 7 bases, leaving 12 bases between them. The CDR3 DNA reads as TGCAGCGTTGAGGGCTCCCGGGGTGAAAAACTGTTTTTT. Its protein is CSVEGSRGEKLFF.

The CDR3 bases are TGTGCCAGCAGCCATCGTGATATTGAGGGGAGCACAGATACGCAGTATTTT. This codes for CASSHRDIEGSTDTQYF. The rearrangement joins TRBV7-2 to TRBJ2-3, with D perhaps given as TRBD1 or TRBD2 (5 bases each). CDR1 and CDR2 from the germline V gene are SGHTA and FQGNSA. The V gene lost 5 bases and the J gene lost 0 bases, with 18 bases spanning the gap. The CDR3 length is 17 residues.

The sample holds a few counts of this clone. The chain employs TRBV6-5 and TRBJ2-3; 10 bases align to TRBD1. The CDR3 length is 13 residues. CDR1 is MNHEY and CDR2 is SVGAGI in the germline V gene. The V gene end was trimmed by 11 bases and the J gene end by 2 bases; junction bases not matched to a gene: 4. CDR3 loop: CAATGGLTDTQYF. CDR3 coding DNA: TGTGCCGCGACAGGGGGCCTCACAGATACGCAGTATTTT.

The rearrangement joins TRBV9 to TRBJ2-1; D gene ambiguous. This CDR3 is built from 14 residues. Trimming pared 0 bases from V and 3 bases from J, leaving 7 bases between. Germline CDR1 SGDLS, CDR2 YYNGEE. CDR3 nucleotides: TGTGCCAGCAGCGTAGATGGCTACTACAATGAGCAGTTCTTC. As protein: CASSVDGYYNEQFF.

With respect to this clone: Within the sample, other DNA sequences also encode this same CDR3. This chain connects TRBV20-1 to TRBJ2-7; maybe TRBD1 (5 bases). The V gene's germline CDR1 is DFQATT and CDR2 SNEGSKA (reference sequence). With 2 bases removed from V and 4 bases from J, the gap between germline ends came to 6 bases. This CDR3 comprises 11 residues. The CDR3 loop is CSARSGYEQYF. CDR3 coding DNA: TGCAGTGCTAGATCAGGGTACGAGCAGTACTTC.

The rearrangement uses TRBV28 and TRBJ2-4, with TRBD2 matching over 16 bases. This CDR3 region has 19 residues. With V trimmed by 5 bases and J by 1 base, 8 bases remained unmatched. CDR1 is MDHEN and CDR2 is SYDVKM in the germline V gene. CDR3: CASSIPGLAGGPAKNIQYF. CDR3 bases: TGTGCCAGCAGTATACCGGGACTAGCGGGAGGGCCTGCCAAAAACATTCAGTACTTC.

The chain uses TRBV19 and TRBJ1-2, with 12 bases fitting TRBD1. With 9 bases clipped from V and 3 bases from J, the junction kept 8 bases outside the gene matches. From germline, CDR1 is LNHDA and CDR2 SQIVND (reference sequence). The CDR3 extends over 15 amino acids. CDR3 sequence reads: CASTGTGGADYGYTF. Here the CDR3 DNA reads TGTGCCAGCACCGGGACAGGGGGCGCGGACTATGGCTACACCTTC.

This clone was detected a few times. This chain links TRBV19 with TRBJ2-4, with 8 nucleotides matching TRBD2. The J segment lost 0 bases and the V segment lost 3 bases, leaving 7 bases of the junction unmatched. The CDR3 covers 17 residues. CDR1 is LNHDA and CDR2 is SQIVND in the germline V gene (reference sequence). In nucleotides, the CDR3 is TGTGCCAGTAGTATCGGCGGGGGGCGCCGAGCCAAAAACATTCAGTACTTC. It translates to CASSIGGGRRAKNIQYF.

This clone was seen only a few times. The chain has TRBV30 and TRBJ2-5; 8 bases are shared with TRBD2. V lost 1 base, J lost 5 bases, and 6 bases stayed unmatched. Germline V lookup: CDR1 GTSNPN, CDR2 SVGIG (reference sequence). This CDR3 has 14 amino acids. The CDR3 bases are TGTGCCTGGAGTGGGGCAGCGGGAGTTGAGACCCAGTACTTC. Its translation: CAWSGAAGVETQYF.

V usage is TRBV6-1 and J usage is TRBJ2-5, with D possibly TRBD2 on 6 matching bases. V lost 3 bases, J lost 5 bases, and 10 bases lay in between. Germline loops: CDR1 MNHNS, CDR2 SASEGT. The CDR3 spans 13 residues. CDR3 nucleotides: TGTGCCAGCAGTGATCTAGCGTCGGAGACCCAGTACTTC. It yields the protein CASSDLASETQYF.